This is a list of T cell receptor beta chains from one sample in a study of T cell responses to AZD1222 COVID-19 vaccine. The assay was immunoSEQ multiplex PCR, and TCRdb's table has in-frame clones only and misses some. The data show approximately 120,000 clones, with roughly nine tenths seen just once and around 7.2% held by the top ten. The material was peripheral blood, obtained on day 0 of AZD1222 vaccination. The receptors stem from an adult in good health. CDR3s include the opening cysteine and the closing phenylalanine or tryptophan. D genes are given only for firm matches. Size is omitted from some rows. Given values are once, few, many or a class for expanded clones.

clone size: NA
V gene: TRBV12-3/TRBV12-4
D gene: NA
J gene: TRBJ1-1
CDR3 protein: CASSLGGGTEAFF
CDR3 DNA: TGTGCCAGCAGTTTGGGTGGAGGGACTGAAGCTTTCTTT

clone size: NA
V gene: TRBV3-1/TRBV3-2
D gene: NA
J gene: TRBJ2-1
CDR3 protein: CASSRGHNEQFF
CDR3 DNA: TGTGCCAGCAGCCGTGGACACAATGAGCAGTTCTTC

clone size: NA
V gene: TRBV28
D gene: TRBD1
J gene: TRBJ2-2
CDR3 protein: CASSLMAGQGVPGELFF
CDR3 DNA: TGTGCCAGCAGTTTGATGGCGGGACAGGGGGTTCCCGGGGAGCTGTTTTTT

clone size: NA
V gene: TRBV28
D gene: TRBD2
J gene: TRBJ2-3
CDR3 protein: CASSSFLAGEGGTDTQYF
CDR3 DNA: TGTGCCAGCAGTTCCTTTCTAGCGGGAGAAGGAGGCACAGATACGCAGTATTTT

clone size: NA
V gene: TRBV9
D gene: NA
J gene: TRBJ2-3
CDR3 protein: CASSVLGASTDTQYF
CDR3 DNA: TGTGCCAGCAGCGTATTAGGGGCCAGCACAGATACGCAGTATTTT

clone size: once
V gene: TRBV11-2
D gene: NA
J gene: TRBJ2-1
CDR3 protein: CASSRTPSYNEQFF
CDR3 DNA: TGTGCCAGCAGTAGAACCCCCTCATACAATGAGCAGTTCTTC

clone size: NA
V gene: TRBV5-5
D gene: NA
J gene: TRBJ1-3
CDR3 protein: CASSFRAPGNTIYF
CDR3 DNA: TGTGCCAGCAGCTTTCGGGCACCTGGAAACACCATATATTTT

clone size: NA
V gene: TRBV7-8
D gene: TRBD1
J gene: TRBJ2-3
CDR3 protein: CASSSDRTGNTDTQYF
CDR3 DNA: TGTGCCAGCAGCTCGGATCGGACAGGGAACACAGATACGCAGTATTTT

clone size: NA
V gene: TRBV2
D gene: NA
J gene: TRBJ2-4
CDR3 protein: CASGRTKNIQYF
CDR3 DNA: TGTGCCAGCGGACGCACCAAAAACATTCAGTACTTC

clone size: NA
V gene: TRBV25-1
D gene: NA
J gene: TRBJ1-1
CDR3 protein: CASSERGGAEAFF
CDR3 DNA: TGTGCCAGCAGTGAAAGGGGTGGCGCTGAAGCTTTCTTT

clone size: NA
V gene: TRBV9
D gene: NA
J gene: TRBJ1-5
CDR3 protein: CASSVGQGNQPQHF
CDR3 DNA: TGTGCCAGCAGCGTAGGTCAGGGCAATCAGCCCCAGCATTTT

clone size: NA
V gene: TRBV19
D gene: TRBD2
J gene: TRBJ2-3
CDR3 protein: CASGSSLAGGTDTQYF
CDR3 DNA: TGTGCCAGTGGCTCCTCCCTAGCGGGAGGCACAGATACGCAGTATTTT

clone size: NA
V gene: TRBV5-1
D gene: NA
J gene: TRBJ2-7
CDR3 protein: CASSLGGISGEQYF
CDR3 DNA: TGCGCCAGCAGCTTGGGGGGGATAAGTGGCGAGCAGTACTTC

clone size: few
V gene: TRBV30
D gene: NA
J gene: TRBJ1-5
CDR3 protein: CAWSPGDQPQHF
CDR3 DNA: TGTGCCTGGAGTCCAGGGGATCAGCCCCAGCATTTT

clone size: NA
V gene: TRBV24-1
D gene: NA
J gene: TRBJ1-2
CDR3 protein: CATSDFDQGYTF
CDR3 DNA: TGTGCCACCAGTGATTTCGATCAGGGCTACACCTTC

clone size: few
V gene: TRBV10-3
D gene: TRBD1
J gene: TRBJ2-2
CDR3 protein: CATLDRDRGVGELFF
CDR3 DNA: TGTGCCACGCTTGACCGGGACAGAGGGGTCGGGGAGCTGTTTTTT

clone size: NA
V gene: TRBV7-8
D gene: TRBD1
J gene: TRBJ1-5
CDR3 protein: CASSLGMTGVLGGNQPQHF
CDR3 DNA: TGTGCCAGCAGCTTAGGAATGACAGGGGTATTGGGAGGCAATCAGCCCCAGCATTTT

clone size: NA
V gene: TRBV7-9
D gene: NA
J gene: TRBJ1-3
CDR3 protein: CASMIQGAGNTIYF
CDR3 DNA: TGTGCCAGCATGATACAGGGTGCTGGAAACACCATATATTTT

clone size: NA
V gene: TRBV7-2
D gene: TRBD2
J gene: TRBJ2-7
CDR3 protein: CASSLVAGGAYEQYF
CDR3 DNA: TGTGCCAGCAGCTTAGTAGCGGGAGGGGCCTACGAGCAGTACTTC

clone size: NA
V gene: TRBV7-8
D gene: NA
J gene: TRBJ1-2
CDR3 protein: CASSLVGGAGYGYTF
CDR3 DNA: TGTGCCAGCAGCTTAGTAGGGGGGGCTGGATATGGCTACACCTTC

clone size: NA
V gene: TRBV10-3
D gene: TRBD2
J gene: TRBJ2-7
CDR3 protein: CATRGAGGRTSEQYF
CDR3 DNA: TGTGCCACCCGCGGGGCGGGGGGGAGAACCTCCGAGCAGTACTTC

clone size: NA
V gene: TRBV5-4
D gene: NA
J gene: TRBJ1-2
CDR3 protein: CASSLTPLYGYTF
CDR3 DNA: TGTGCCAGCAGCTTGACCCCACTCTATGGCTACACCTTC

clone size: NA
V gene: TRBV3-1/TRBV3-2
D gene: NA
J gene: TRBJ2-6
CDR3 protein: CASSQGAPSGANVLTF
CDR3 DNA: TGTGCCAGCAGCCAGGGGGCCCCTTCTGGGGCCAACGTCCTGACTTTC

clone size: NA
V gene: TRBV28
D gene: TRBD2
J gene: TRBJ2-1
CDR3 protein: CASSLGLAGPSSYNEQFF
CDR3 DNA: TGTGCCAGCAGTTTGGGACTAGCGGGGCCGAGCTCCTACAATGAGCAGTTCTTC

clone size: NA
V gene: TRBV28
D gene: TRBD1
J gene: TRBJ1-4
CDR3 protein: CASRRQGATTNEKLFF
CDR3 DNA: TGTGCCAGCAGAAGACAGGGGGCTACAACTAATGAAAAACTGTTTTTT

clone size: NA
V gene: TRBV7-8
D gene: TRBD2
J gene: TRBJ2-3
CDR3 protein: CASSLPPGLAGLIDTDTQYF
CDR3 DNA: TGTGCCAGCAGCTTACCTCCGGGACTAGCAGGTCTAATTGACACAGATACGCAGTATTTT

clone size: NA
V gene: TRBV29-1
D gene: TRBD2
J gene: TRBJ2-3
CDR3 protein: CSGWGGSSADTQYF
CDR3 DNA: TGCAGCGGGTGGGGCGGGAGTTCCGCAGATACGCAGTATTTT

clone size: NA
V gene: TRBV12-3/TRBV12-4
D gene: NA
J gene: TRBJ2-1
CDR3 protein: CASSLGRGEQFF
CDR3 DNA: TGTGCCAGCAGTTTAGGCAGGGGTGAGCAGTTCTTC

clone size: NA
V gene: TRBV6-5
D gene: TRBD1
J gene: TRBJ1-5
CDR3 protein: CASQLGTGSNQPQHF
CDR3 DNA: TGTGCCAGCCAACTCGGGACAGGAAGCAATCAGCCCCAGCATTTT

clone size: NA
V gene: TRBV5-1
D gene: NA
J gene: TRBJ2-5
CDR3 protein: CASSLAPNPQETQYF
CDR3 DNA: TGCGCCAGCAGCTTGGCCCCTAATCCCCAAGAGACCCAGTACTTC

clone size: once
V gene: TRBV7-8
D gene: TRBD2
J gene: TRBJ2-7
CDR3 protein: CASSSYSGGRTYEQYF
CDR3 DNA: TGTGCCAGCAGCTCCTACTCGGGAGGGCGCACCTACGAGCAGTACTTC

clone size: NA
V gene: TRBV29-1
D gene: NA
J gene: TRBJ2-7
CDR3 protein: CSVEDGPPYEQYF
CDR3 DNA: TGCAGCGTTGAAGACGGACCACCCTACGAGCAGTACTTC

clone size: NA
V gene: TRBV19
D gene: TRBD2
J gene: TRBJ2-1
CDR3 protein: CASSYTSGSHNEQFF
CDR3 DNA: TGTGCCAGTAGTTATACTAGCGGGAGCCACAATGAGCAGTTCTTC

clone size: NA
V gene: TRBV5-6
D gene: TRBD2
J gene: TRBJ2-2
CDR3 protein: CASSLEEAGVRSGELFF
CDR3 DNA: TGTGCCAGCAGCTTGGAAGAAGCGGGAGTTAGGAGCGGGGAGCTGTTTTTT

clone size: NA
V gene: TRBV19
D gene: NA
J gene: TRBJ1-5
CDR3 protein: CASSPRRDSRLILSLNQPQHF
CDR3 DNA: TGTGCCAGTAGCCCTAGAAGAGATAGTCGTCTTATTTTGAGTCTTAATCAGCCCCAGCATTTT

clone size: NA
V gene: TRBV6-6
D gene: NA
J gene: TRBJ1-2
CDR3 protein: CASSYSVGGIDGYTF
CDR3 DNA: TGTGCCAGCAGTTACTCGGTCGGAGGGATCGATGGCTACACCTTC